This T cell receptor beta chain was recorded in a study of blood T cell repertoires in COVID-19. Across the whole study: Material from acute and convalescent COVID-19 was sourced from the United States, Italy and Spain.

Sequencing was performed with immunoSEQ multiplex PCR; in TCRdb, only in-frame clones are kept and a portion is missing. The data show approximately 390,000 clones, with around 87% seen just once and 2.3% held by the top ten. Seattle participants joined during active infection and were tracked over time. Germline CDR1 SNHLY, CDR2 FYNNEI. The ends were cut back, 10 bases at V and 3 bases at J, with 21 bases in the middle. This CDR3 spans 16 amino acids. The sequencing sample was made of peripheral blood. V usage is TRBV2 and J usage is TRBJ2-2, with D possibly TRBD2 on 5 matching bases. The source is a woman aged 60 to 75 with COVID-19, enrolled during active disease. The CDR3 DNA reads as TGTGCCACCCCTATGAACGGGGTGGCGGACACCGGGGAGCTGTTTTTT. Amino acids: CATPMNGVADTGELFF.